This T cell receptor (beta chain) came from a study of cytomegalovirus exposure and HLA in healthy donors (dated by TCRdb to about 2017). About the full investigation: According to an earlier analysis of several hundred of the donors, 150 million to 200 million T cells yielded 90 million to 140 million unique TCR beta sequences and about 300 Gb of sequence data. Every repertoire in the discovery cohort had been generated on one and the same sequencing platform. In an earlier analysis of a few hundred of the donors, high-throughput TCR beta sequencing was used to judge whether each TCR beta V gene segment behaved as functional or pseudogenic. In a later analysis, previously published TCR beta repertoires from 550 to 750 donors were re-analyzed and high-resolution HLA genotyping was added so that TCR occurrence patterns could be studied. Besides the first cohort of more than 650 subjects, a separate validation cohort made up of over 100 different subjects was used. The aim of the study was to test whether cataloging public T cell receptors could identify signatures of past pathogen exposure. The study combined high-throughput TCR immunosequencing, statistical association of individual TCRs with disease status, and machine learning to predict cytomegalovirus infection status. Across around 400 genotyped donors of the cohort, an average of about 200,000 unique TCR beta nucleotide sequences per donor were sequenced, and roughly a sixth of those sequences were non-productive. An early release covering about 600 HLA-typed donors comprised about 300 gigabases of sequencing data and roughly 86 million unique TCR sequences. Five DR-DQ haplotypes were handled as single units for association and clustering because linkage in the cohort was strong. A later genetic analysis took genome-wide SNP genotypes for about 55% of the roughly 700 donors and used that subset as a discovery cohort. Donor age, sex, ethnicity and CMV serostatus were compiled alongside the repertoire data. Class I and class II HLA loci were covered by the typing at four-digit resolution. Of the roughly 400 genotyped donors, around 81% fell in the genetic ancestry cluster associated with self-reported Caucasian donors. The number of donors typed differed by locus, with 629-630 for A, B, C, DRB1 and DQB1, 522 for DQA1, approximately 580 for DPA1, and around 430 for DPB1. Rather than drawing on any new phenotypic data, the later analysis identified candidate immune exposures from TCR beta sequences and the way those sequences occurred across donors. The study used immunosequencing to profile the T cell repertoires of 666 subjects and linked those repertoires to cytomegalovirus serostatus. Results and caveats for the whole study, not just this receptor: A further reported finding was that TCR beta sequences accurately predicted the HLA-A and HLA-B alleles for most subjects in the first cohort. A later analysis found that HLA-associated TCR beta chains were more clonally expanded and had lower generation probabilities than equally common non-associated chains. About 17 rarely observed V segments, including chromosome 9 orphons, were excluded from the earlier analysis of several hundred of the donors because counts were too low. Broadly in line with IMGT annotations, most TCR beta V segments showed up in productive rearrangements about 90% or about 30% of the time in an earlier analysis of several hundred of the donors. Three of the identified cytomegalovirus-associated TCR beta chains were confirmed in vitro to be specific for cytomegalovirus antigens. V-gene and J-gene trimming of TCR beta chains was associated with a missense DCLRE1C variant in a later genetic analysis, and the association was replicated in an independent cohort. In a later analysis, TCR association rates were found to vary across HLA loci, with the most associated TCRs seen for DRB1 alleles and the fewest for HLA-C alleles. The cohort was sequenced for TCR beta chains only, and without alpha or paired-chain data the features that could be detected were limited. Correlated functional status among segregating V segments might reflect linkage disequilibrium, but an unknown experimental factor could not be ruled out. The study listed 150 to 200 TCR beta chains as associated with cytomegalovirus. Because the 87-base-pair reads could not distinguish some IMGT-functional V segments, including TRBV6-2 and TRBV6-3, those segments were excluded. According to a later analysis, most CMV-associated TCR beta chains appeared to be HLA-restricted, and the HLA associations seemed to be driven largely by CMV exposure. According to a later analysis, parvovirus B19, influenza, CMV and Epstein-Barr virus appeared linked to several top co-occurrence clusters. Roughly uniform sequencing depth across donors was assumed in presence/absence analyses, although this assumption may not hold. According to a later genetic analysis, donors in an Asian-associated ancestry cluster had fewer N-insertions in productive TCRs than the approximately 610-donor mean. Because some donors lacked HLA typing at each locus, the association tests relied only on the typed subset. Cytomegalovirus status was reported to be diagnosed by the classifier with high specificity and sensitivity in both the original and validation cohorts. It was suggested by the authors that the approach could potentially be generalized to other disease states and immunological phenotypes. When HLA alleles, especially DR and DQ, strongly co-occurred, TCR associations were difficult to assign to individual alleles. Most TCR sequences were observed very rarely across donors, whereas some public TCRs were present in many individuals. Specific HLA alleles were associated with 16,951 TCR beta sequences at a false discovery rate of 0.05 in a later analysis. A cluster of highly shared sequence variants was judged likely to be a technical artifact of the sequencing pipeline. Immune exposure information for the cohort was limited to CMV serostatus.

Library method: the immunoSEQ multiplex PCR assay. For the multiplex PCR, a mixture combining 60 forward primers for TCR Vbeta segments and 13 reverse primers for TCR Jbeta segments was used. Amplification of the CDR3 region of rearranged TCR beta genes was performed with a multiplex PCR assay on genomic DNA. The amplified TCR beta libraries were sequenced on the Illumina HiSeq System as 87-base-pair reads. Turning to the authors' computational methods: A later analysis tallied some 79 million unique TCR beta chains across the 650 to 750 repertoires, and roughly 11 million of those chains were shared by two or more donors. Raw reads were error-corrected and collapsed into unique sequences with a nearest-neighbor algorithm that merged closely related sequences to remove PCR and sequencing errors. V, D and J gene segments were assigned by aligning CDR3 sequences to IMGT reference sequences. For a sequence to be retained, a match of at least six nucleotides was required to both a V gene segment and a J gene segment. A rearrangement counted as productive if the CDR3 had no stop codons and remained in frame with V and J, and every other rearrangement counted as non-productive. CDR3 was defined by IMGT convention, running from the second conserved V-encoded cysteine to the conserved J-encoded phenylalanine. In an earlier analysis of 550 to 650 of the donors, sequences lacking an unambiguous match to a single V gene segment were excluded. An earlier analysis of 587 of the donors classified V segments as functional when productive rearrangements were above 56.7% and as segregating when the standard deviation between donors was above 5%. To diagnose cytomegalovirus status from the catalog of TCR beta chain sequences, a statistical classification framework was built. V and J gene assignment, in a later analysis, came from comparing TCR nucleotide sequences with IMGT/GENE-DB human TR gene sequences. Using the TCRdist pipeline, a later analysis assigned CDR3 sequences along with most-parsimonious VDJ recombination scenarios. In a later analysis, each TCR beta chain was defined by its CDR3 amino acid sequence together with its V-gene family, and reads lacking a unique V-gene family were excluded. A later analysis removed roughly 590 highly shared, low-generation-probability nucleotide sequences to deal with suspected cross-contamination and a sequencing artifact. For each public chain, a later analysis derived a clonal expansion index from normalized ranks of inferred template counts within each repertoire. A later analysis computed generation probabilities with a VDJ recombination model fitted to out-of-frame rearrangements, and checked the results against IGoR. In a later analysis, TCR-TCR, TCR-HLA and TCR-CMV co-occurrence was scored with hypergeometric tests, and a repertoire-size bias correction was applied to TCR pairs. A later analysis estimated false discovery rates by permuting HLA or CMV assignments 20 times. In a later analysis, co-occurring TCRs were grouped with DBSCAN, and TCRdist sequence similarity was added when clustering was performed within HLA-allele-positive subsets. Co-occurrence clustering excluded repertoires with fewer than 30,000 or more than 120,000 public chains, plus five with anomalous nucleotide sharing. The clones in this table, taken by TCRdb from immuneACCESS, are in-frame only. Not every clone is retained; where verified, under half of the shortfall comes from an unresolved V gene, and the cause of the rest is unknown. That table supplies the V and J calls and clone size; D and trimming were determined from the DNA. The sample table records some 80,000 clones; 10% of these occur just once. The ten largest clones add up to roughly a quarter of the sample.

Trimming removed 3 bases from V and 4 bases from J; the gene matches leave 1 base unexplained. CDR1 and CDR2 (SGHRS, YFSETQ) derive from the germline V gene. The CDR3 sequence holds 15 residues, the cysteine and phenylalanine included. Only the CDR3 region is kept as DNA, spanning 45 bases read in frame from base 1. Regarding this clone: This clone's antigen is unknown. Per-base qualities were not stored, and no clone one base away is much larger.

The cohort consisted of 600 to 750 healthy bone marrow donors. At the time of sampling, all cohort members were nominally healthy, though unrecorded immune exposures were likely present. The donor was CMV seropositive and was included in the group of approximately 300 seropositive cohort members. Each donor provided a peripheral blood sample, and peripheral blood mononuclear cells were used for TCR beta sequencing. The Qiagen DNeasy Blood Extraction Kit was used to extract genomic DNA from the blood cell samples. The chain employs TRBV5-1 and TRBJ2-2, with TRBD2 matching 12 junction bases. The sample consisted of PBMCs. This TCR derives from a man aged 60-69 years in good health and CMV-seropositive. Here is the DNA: TGCGCCAGCAGCTCTAGCGGGAGGGGCACCGGGGAGCTGTTTTTT. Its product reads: CASSSSGRGTGELFF.